Following are 11 T cell receptor beta chains from one sample sequenced in a study of post-analysis software for immune sequencing data. These receptors are not linked to any known antigen. Study observations and caveats: Among a few TRBV segments more frequent in patients than controls were TRBV5-6, TRBV5-1 and TRBV20-1.

The TCR beta cDNA libraries contained unique molecular identifiers. TCRdb redid the calling of the PCR reads with MiXCR, one entry per CDR3 protein. This table has some 800,000 distinct CDR3 sequences, under 60% appearing once. Sequencing used blood. The receptors derive from a girl between 10 and 17 years old with multiple sclerosis.

This clonotype was observed a few times. The chain uses TRBV4-2 and TRBJ2-6; unclear D gene. Per germline, CDR1 LGHNA and CDR2 YNFKEQ. This CDR3 region has 16 residues. Trimming took 0 bases from V and 0 from J, leaving 6 bases between them. The CDR3 here is CASSQERTSGANVLTF. The CDR3 DNA reads TGTGCCAGCAGCCAAGAAAGGACCTCTGGGGCCAACGTCCTGACTTTC.

The chain combines TRBV5-1 with TRBJ1-2; no definite D call. V was pared by 4 bases and J by 3 bases, with 13 bases between. Germline V gene sequence: CDR1 SGHRS, CDR2 YFSETQ. CDR3 length equals 14 residues. The CDR3 reads CASSTRTGDYGYTF. DNA of the CDR3: TGCGCCAGCAGCACCAGGACTGGGGACTATGGCTACACCTTC.

There are a few counts of this clonotype. The chain uses TRBV5-1 and TRBJ2-1; 8 nucleotides agree with TRBD2. Germline V gene lookup returns CDR1 SGHRS and CDR2 YFSETQ. The CDR3 spans 16 residues. V gave up 5 bases and J gave up 3 bases; unmatched junction bases: 10. The CDR3 DNA is TGCGCCAGCAGAATGGTCAGACTAGCGTTCTACAATGAGCAGTTCTTC. This codes for CASRMVRLAFYNEQFF.

This clonotype was observed a few times. The rearrangement joins TRBV20-1 to TRBJ2-1; 7 nucleotides match TRBD2. CDR1 is DFQATT, CDR2 SNEGSKA, per germline (reference sequence). V trimming: 1 base; J trimming: 8 bases; junction bases outside the gene matches: 20. This CDR3 has 18 residues. CDR3 DNA sequence: TGCAGTGCTAGAGCCAGACCGATATTCCAAAGCGGGATCGATGAGCAGTTCTTC. Translation: CSARARPIFQSGIDEQFF.

V gene TRBV9 combines with J gene TRBJ2-1; 7 bases align to TRBD1. Looked up from germline, CDR1 is SGDLS and CDR2 is YYNGEE. After removal of 2 bases from V and 7 bases from J, the junction contained 3 bases not matched to a gene. The CDR3 extends over 13 amino acids. The CDR3 sequence: CASSVGTENEQFF. DNA of the CDR3: TGTGCCAGCAGCGTTGGGACAGAAAATGAGCAGTTCTTC. Full variable domain (rest looked up from reference TRBV9 and TRBJ2-1): DSGVTQTPKHLITATGQRVTLRCSPRSGDLSVYWYQQSLDQGLQFLIQYYNGEERAKGNILERFSAQQFPDLHSELNLSSLELGDSALYFCASSVGTENEQFFGPGTRLTVL.

The J gene is TRBJ2-4, the V gene TRBV5-6; possible D gene TRBD1, 6 bases. The assigned J gene may be wrong: the sequence end matches TRBJ2-7 better. This CDR3 comprises 14 residues. Germline CDR1 reads SGHDT; CDR2 reads YYEEEE. CDR3 region: CASSSGDNRYEQYF. DNA of the CDR3: TGTGCCAGCAGCTCCGGGGACAACCGCTACGAGCAGTACTTC.

This clonotype was counted once. The chain recombines TRBV10-2 with TRBJ1-2; D is perhaps TRBD1 (6 bases). CDR3 length: 16 residues. Trimming took off 0 bases at V and 6 bases at J, with 17 bases between the two ends. Germline assignment: CDR1 WSHSY and CDR2 SAAADI. The CDR3 sequence: CASSESWGGRGNGYTF. The CDR3 DNA reads as TGCGCCAGCAGTGAGTCCTGGGGGGGCCGCGGGAATGGCTACACCTTC.

The CDR3 bases are TGTGCCAGCAGTTCCCGACAGAACTATGGCTACACCTTC. Translating gives CASSSRQNYGYTF. The J gene is TRBJ1-2, the V gene TRBV12-3 or TRBV12-4, with a tentative D call TRBD1 (5 bases). V was trimmed by 4 bases and J by 2 bases, leaving 8 bases between them. This CDR3 region has 13 residues.

V and J are TRBV4-3 and TRBJ2-7, with D possibly being TRBD2 (6 bases). Trimming took off 0 bases at V and 2 bases at J, with 14 bases between the two ends. The V gene's germline CDR1 is LGHNA and CDR2 YSLEER. This CDR3 has 16 residues. DNA of the CDR3: TGCGCCAGCAGCCAAGAGAGCGCGGGGAGCGCCTACGAGCAGTACTTC. Translation: CASSQESAGSAYEQYF.

As for this clonotype: A much larger clone differs from this one at a single base, so this may be a read error. The J gene is TRBJ2-1, the V gene TRBV7-3; TRBD2 agrees at 10 bases. This CDR3 contains 16 residues. Germline-derived CDR1 and CDR2 are SGHTA and FQGTGA. V was clipped by 3 bases and J by 0 bases; unmatched bases: 2. The CDR3 DNA reads TGTGCCAGCAGCTTTGCTAGCGGGAGCTCCTACAATGAGCAGTTCTTC. Protein: CASSFASGSSYNEQFF.

The CDR3 reads CASSIAQGSYNEQFF. The CDR3 DNA reads as TGTGCCAGTAGTATAGCCCAGGGGTCCTACAATGAGCAGTTCTTC. The chain couples TRBV19 to TRBJ2-1, with D possibly TRBD1 on 6 matching bases. The germline V gene encodes CDR1 LNHDA and CDR2 SQIVND (reference sequence). This CDR3 has 15 amino acids. The germline V and J ends were trimmed by 1 base and 1 base, with 8 bases remaining between them.